The rows below give T cell receptor beta chains drawn from one sample of a study of a mutant IDH1 vaccine in newly diagnosed glioma. For these receptors, no antigen is known. The repertoire was sequenced with immunoSEQ multiplex PCR; TCRdb's copy has only in-frame clones and lacks some. The sample holds roughly 26,000 clones; roughly 80% are singletons and the top ten take under 35%. The sample consisted of PBMCs, taken from a glioma patient whose treatment included an IDH1 peptide vaccine. All receptors derive from a man aged 30-40 years with glioma. CDR3s include the opening cysteine and the closing phenylalanine or tryptophan. Clone size appears in some rows only: once, few, many, or a class for an expanded clone.

clone_size j_call v_call cdr3_aa
. TRBJ2-7 TRBV30 CAWSGTGGVYEQYF
once TRBJ1-1 TRBV29-1 CSVLGTGVNTEAFF
. TRBJ1-5 TRBV10-3 CAIRSDRAGDNQPQHF
. TRBJ1-4 TRBV5-1 CASSLGTRAEGEKLFF
. TRBJ1-4 TRBV25-1 CASSVGRLNEKLFF
. TRBJ2-5 TRBV4-2 CASSPQDRGEQETQYF
. TRBJ2-7 TRBV28 CATTGDRVKNEQYF
. TRBJ1-5 TRBV2 CASSGRGQGRNQPQHF
. TRBJ2-7 TRBV27 CASSRGETGGTEQYF
. TRBJ2-3 TRBV14 CASSRDRGRTDTQYF
. TRBJ1-6 TRBV7-9 CASADSYNSPLHF
. TRBJ1-2 TRBV27 CASSLSRQGGGYTF
. TRBJ2-5 TRBV28 CASSLMGLQETQYF
. TRBJ2-2 TRBV10-2 CASRRDRGDTGELFF
once TRBJ1-5 TRBV15 CATSRDGVSNQPQHF
. TRBJ2-7 TRBV2 CASAPGLSSYEQYF
. TRBJ2-2 TRBV2 CASRVDRPTGELFF
. TRBJ2-7 TRBV19 CASSTGGNGGEQYF
. TRBJ1-2 TRBV5-6 CASGFEGVHGYTF